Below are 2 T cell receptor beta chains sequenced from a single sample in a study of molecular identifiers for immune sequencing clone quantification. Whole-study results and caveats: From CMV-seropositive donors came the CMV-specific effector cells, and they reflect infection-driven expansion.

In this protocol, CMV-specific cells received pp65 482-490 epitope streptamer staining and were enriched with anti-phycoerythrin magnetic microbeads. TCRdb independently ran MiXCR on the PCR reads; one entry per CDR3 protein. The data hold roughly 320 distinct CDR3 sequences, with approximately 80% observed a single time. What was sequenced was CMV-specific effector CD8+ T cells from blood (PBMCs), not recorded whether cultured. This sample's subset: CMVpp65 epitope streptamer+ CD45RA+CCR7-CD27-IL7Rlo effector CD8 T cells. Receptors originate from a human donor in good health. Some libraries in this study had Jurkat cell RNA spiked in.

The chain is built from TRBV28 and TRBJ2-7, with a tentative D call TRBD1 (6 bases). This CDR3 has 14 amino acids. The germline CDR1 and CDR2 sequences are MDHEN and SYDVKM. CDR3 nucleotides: TGTGCCAGCCTCCGTCAGGGGCCGGTCTCCTCGCCGTCCGTC. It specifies CASLRQGPVSSPSV.

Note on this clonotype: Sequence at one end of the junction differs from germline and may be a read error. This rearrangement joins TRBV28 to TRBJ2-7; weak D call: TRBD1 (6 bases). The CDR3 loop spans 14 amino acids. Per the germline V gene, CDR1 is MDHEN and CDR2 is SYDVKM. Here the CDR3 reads CALSRQGTVYSPSF. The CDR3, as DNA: TGTGCCCTCAGCCGGCAGGGGACGGTCTACTCGCCGTCCTTC.